This TCR beta chain was sequenced during a study of identical twins. In this sample, this clonotype turned up a few times. Its matching antigen is unknown. TCRdb re-analysed the 5' RACE reads in MiXCR, keeping a single row per CDR3 protein. The top ten clones hold 0.4% to 0.55% of a sample with around 500,000 distinct CDR3 sequences, 14% of them seen once. Study-wide points: Insertions ran lower in abundant cord blood beta clonotypes, though not in memory repertoires.

V was clipped by 5 bases and J by 0 bases, with 12 bases between them. The CDR3 is 15 amino acids. The germline CDR1 and CDR2 sequences are SGHRS and YFSETQ. A further study also used this sample, focusing on yellow fever vaccine responses in identical twins.

The gene calls are TRBV5-1 and TRBJ1-3, with D possibly being TRBD1 (5 bases). Sequenced: CD4+ T cells sorted from blood. This clonotype was obtained from a woman younger than 35 in good health. In DNA, the CDR3 is TGCGCCAGCAGTTACGGGACGGTCTCTGGAAACACCATATATTTT. It codes for CASSYGTVSGNTIYF. Filled out from reference TRBV5-1 and TRBJ1-3, the complete variable domain reads KAGVTQTPRYLIKTRGQQVTLSCSPISGHRSVSWYQQTPGQGLQFLFEYFSETQRNKGNFPGRFSGRQFSNSRSEMNVSTLELGDSALYLCASSYGTVSGNTIYFGEGSWLTVV.